The present TCR beta chain was sequenced within a study of PD-L1 blockade in urothelial cancer. CDR1 SGDLS and CDR2 YYNGEE come from the germline V gene. CDR3 length: 13 amino acids. The ends were cut back, 4 bases at V and 3 bases at J, with 10 bases in the middle. Concerning this clone itself: Its antigen is still unknown.

Study outcomes and limitations: Below-median pretreatment blood TCR clonality was associated with improved progression-free and overall survival.

The time point: pretreatment peripheral blood. Templates that were synthetic TCR analogs were spiked into each PCR. Some clones are missing from TCRdb's copy, which holds only in-frame ones; the method was immunoSEQ multiplex PCR. The sample has around 100,000 clones; almost 90% are singletons. The chain employs TRBV9 and TRBJ1-1, with D possibly being TRBD1 (5 bases). The receptor comes from a man in his 60s with urothelial cancer. Sequenced here: PBMCs, sampled around atezolizumab (anti-PD-L1) treatment. The CDR3 region is CASSRGGDTEAFF. The CDR3 bases are TGTGCCAGCAGCCGCGGAGGGGACACTGAAGCTTTCTTT.